The 13 T cell receptor beta chains in this list originate from one sample, sequenced in a study of T cell responses to AZD1222 COVID-19 vaccine. Method: immunoSEQ multiplex PCR; TCRdb's copy keeps in-frame clones and lacks some. The sample shows around 180,000 clones, about nine tenths of them seen only once. The sequenced sample was peripheral blood, obtained on day 0 of AZD1222 vaccination. The receptors come from an adult in good health.

This chain uses TRBV9 with TRBJ2-7; 9 bases agree with TRBD2. There are 15 residues in the CDR3. Germline CDR1 reads SGDLS; CDR2 reads YYNGEE. J was trimmed by 0 bases and V by 3 bases; bases with no gene match: 4. CDR3 region: CASSASGGSSYEQYF. CDR3 in DNA: TGTGCCAGCAGCGCAAGCGGGGGGTCCTCCTACGAGCAGTACTTC.

This clone was counted once. The rearrangement joins TRBV5-1 to TRBJ1-5, with TRBD1 identical over 8 bases. V gave up 5 bases and J gave up 7 bases; unmatched junction bases: 8. Per germline, CDR1 SGHRS and CDR2 YFSETQ. The CDR3 consists of 14 residues. The CDR3 loop reads CASRARTGSQPQHF. The DNA of the CDR3 is TGCGCCAGCAGGGCTAGGACAGGGTCCCAGCCCCAGCATTTT.

Only one count was recorded for this clone. CDR3 region: CASRSGPEAFF. The CDR3 region has the DNA TGTGCCAGCAGATCAGGGCCTGAAGCTTTCTTT. The chain joins TRBV12-3 or TRBV12-4 to TRBJ1-1, with D possibly matching TRBD1 (5 bases). Trimming removed 6 bases from V and 6 bases from J, with 8 bases in between. The CDR3 length is 11 residues.

This clone has a single count. The DNA for the CDR3 is TGTGCCAGCAGCATCCATCCCGGGGGAACAGATACGCAGTATTTT. Translating gives CASSIHPGGTDTQYF. This chain connects TRBV9 to TRBJ2-3, with TRBD2 as a possible D gene (6 bases). Germline V CDR1 and CDR2: SGDLS, YYNGEE. V lost 4 bases, J lost 3 bases, and 15 bases lay in between. The CDR3 length is 15 residues.

In nucleotides, the CDR3 is TGTGCCAGCAGGGGAACAGGGGGCTTGAATCAGCCCCAGCATTTT. It encodes CASRGTGGLNQPQHF. The J gene is TRBJ1-5, the V gene TRBV2; 9 nucleotides line up with TRBD1. Trimming at V came to 6 bases and at J to 4 bases, leaving 7 bases not matched to a gene. The length of the CDR3 is 15 residues. Germline-derived CDR1 and CDR2 are SNHLY and FYNNEI.

This sequence joins TRBV4-1 and TRBJ1-5; D might be TRBD1 (6 bases). Trimming left V 0 bases short and J 6 bases short, with 15 bases between. CDR3 size: 16 residues. Germline V gene sequence: CDR1 MGHRA, CDR2 YSYEKL. The CDR3: CASSQELSGARQPQHF. CDR3 in DNA: TGCGCCAGCAGCCAAGAATTGTCGGGGGCCCGTCAGCCCCAGCATTTT.

This chain connects TRBV20-1 to TRBJ1-4, with D unresolved. CDR3 length equals 13 residues. The V and J ends lost 3 bases and 8 bases respectively, with 13 bases between them. Germline V gives CDR1 DFQATT, CDR2 SNEGSKA (reference sequence). The CDR3 is CSASPQAGEKLFF. CDR3 coding DNA: TGCAGTGCTAGTCCCCAAGCAGGAGAAAAACTGTTTTTT.

The CDR3 region is CASSQVQGVSGNTIYF. As DNA, the CDR3 is TGTGCCAGCAGCCAAGTCCAGGGGGTGTCTGGAAACACCATATATTTT. The V and J genes are TRBV4-2 and TRBJ1-3; 7 bases map to TRBD1. From germline, CDR1 is LGHNA and CDR2 YNFKEQ. V shed 1 base, J shed 1 base, and the junction held 4 bases outside the gene matches. The CDR3 covers 16 residues.

The DNA of the CDR3 is TGTGCCAGCAGCAAGCTCGACAGGGAGGAGACCCAGTACTTC. As protein: CASSKLDREETQYF. The chain recombines TRBV6-2 or TRBV6-3 with TRBJ2-5; 7 bases match TRBD1. CDR1 is MNHEY, CDR2 SVGEGT, per germline. This CDR3 comprises 14 residues. J was trimmed by 5 bases and V by 6 bases; bases with no gene match: 9.

The J gene is TRBJ2-7, the V gene TRBV9; a weak D match, TRBD2 (5 bases). The CDR3 is 13 residues long. The germline gives CDR1 SGDLS, CDR2 YYNGEE. Trimming took off 1 base at V and 5 bases at J, with 10 bases between the two ends. CDR3 sequence reads: CASSVKSGNEQYF. The CDR3 DNA is TGTGCCAGCAGCGTAAAATCGGGAAACGAGCAGTACTTC.

The rearrangement uses TRBV20-1 and TRBJ1-2; D is perhaps TRBD1 (5 bases). The CDR3 extends over 12 amino acids. CDR1 is DFQATT, CDR2 SNEGSKA, per germline (reference sequence). The ends were cut back, 3 bases at V and 6 bases at J, with 11 bases in the middle. This chain's CDR3 is CSASRGVDGYTF. CDR3 nucleotide sequence: TGCAGTGCTAGTCGGGGGGTGGATGGCTACACCTTC.

The chain carries TRBV7-9 and TRBJ1-1; tentative D call: TRBD1 (6 bases). Per germline, CDR1 SEHNR and CDR2 FQNEAQ (reference sequence). The CDR3 consists of 16 residues. V was clipped by 0 bases and J by 4 bases, with 15 bases between them. CDR3 coding DNA: TGTGCCAGCAGCTTAGCGGTGATGGTAGGGGGCACTGAAGCTTTCTTT. Translation gives CASSLAVMVGGTEAFF.

V and J are TRBV18 and TRBJ1-1, with D perhaps TRBD1 (5 bases). V gave up 6 bases and J gave up 1 base, with 15 bases separating them. CDR3 length equals 15 residues. The V gene's germline CDR1 is KGHSH and CDR2 LQKENI. CDR3 region: CASSPFYGTNTEAFF. The CDR3, as DNA: TGTGCCAGCTCGCCGTTTTACGGGACGAACACTGAAGCTTTCTTT.